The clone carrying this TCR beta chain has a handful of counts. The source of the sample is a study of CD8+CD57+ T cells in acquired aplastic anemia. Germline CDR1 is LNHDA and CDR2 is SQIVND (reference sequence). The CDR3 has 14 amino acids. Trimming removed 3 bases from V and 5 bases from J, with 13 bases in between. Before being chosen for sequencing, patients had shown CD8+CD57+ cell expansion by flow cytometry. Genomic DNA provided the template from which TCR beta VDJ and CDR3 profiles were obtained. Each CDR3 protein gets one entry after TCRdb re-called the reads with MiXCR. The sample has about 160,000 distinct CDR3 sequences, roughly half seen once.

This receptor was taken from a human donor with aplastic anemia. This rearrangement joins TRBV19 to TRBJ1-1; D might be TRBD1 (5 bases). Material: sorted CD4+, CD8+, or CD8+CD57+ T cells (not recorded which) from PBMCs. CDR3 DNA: TGTGCCAGTAGTATTCCAGGGAGGGGAACTGAAGCTTTCTTT. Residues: CASSIPGRGTEAFF.